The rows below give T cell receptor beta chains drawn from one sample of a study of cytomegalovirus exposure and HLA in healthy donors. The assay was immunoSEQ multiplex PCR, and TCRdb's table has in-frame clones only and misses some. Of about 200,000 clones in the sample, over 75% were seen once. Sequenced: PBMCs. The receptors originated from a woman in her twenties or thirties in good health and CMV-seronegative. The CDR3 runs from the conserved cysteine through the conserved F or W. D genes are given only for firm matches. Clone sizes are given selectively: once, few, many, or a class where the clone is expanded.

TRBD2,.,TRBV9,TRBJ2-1,TGTGCCAGCAGCGACCTAGCGGGAGGGCCCAATGAGCAGTTCTTC,CASSDLAGGPNEQFF
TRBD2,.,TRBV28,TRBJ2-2,TGTGCCGGAAGCGGGACCGCTTCGAACACCGGGGAGCTGTTTTTT,CAGSGTASNTGELFF
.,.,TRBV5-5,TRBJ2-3,TGTGCCAGCAGCTTGTCTCGGGACACAGATACGCAGTATTTT,CASSLSRDTDTQYF
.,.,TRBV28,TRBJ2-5,TGTGCCAGCAGTTCCCCGCATAGAAACGGAGAGACCCAGTACTTC,CASSSPHRNGETQYF
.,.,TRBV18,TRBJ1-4,TGTGCCAGCTCACCAACTACAACGGGAAGGGAAAAACTGTTTTTT,CASSPTTTGREKLFF
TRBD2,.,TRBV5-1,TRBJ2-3,TGCGCCAGCAGCTTGCAGCGGGGGGGCAGAGATACGCAGTATTTT,CASSLQRGGRDTQYF
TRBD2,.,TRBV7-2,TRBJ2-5,TGTGCCAGCAGCTCCGGACTAGCGGGAGAGACCCAGTACTTC,CASSSGLAGETQYF
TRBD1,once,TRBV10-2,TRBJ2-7,TGCGCCAGTGCAGACAGGGGATGGGCCTACGAGCAGTACTTC,CASADRGWAYEQYF
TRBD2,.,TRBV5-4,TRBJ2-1,TGTGCCAGCAGCCCCGGGCTAGCGGGGGGGATATCTAGGTTCTTC,CASSPGLAGGISRFF
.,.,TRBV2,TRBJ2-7,TGTGCCAGCAATCGGGCTAGCGTGCTATACGAGCAGTACTTC,CASNRASVLYEQYF
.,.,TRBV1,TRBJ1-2,TGCACCAGCAAAGACCAGGGGCCGTTC,CTSKDQGPF
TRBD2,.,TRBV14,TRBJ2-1,TGTGCCAGCAGCCACGATCTAGCGGGTACGGATGAGCAGTTCTTC,CASSHDLAGTDEQFF
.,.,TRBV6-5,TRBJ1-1,TGTGCCAGCAGCCGTGGGGGGTTCTTGAACACTGAAGCTTTCTTT,CASSRGGFLNTEAFF
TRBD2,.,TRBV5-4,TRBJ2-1,TGTGCCAGCAGCCAGGGACTAGCGGGAGGGCACAATGAGCAGTTCTTC,CASSQGLAGGHNEQFF
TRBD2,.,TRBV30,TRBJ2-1,TGTGCCTGGAGTACGGGACTAAACAATGAGCAGTTCTTC,CAWSTGLNNEQFF
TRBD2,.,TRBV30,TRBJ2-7,TGTGCCTGGAGTGCGGGACTAGCGGGAAGTGGGCAGTACTTC,CAWSAGLAGSGQYF
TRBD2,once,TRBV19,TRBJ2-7,TGTGCCAGTAGTTCTCAAGGGGGACTAGTCAACCACGAGCAGTACTTC,CASSSQGGLVNHEQYF
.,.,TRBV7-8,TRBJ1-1,TGTGCCAGCAGCTTTAGTTTGAACACTGAAGCTTTCTTT,CASSFSLNTEAFF
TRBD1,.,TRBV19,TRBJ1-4,TGTGCCAGTAGTATACTGACAGGGGATGAAAAACTGTTTTTT,CASSILTGDEKLFF
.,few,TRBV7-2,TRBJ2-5,TGTGCCAGCAGCTCCCTGGGCAGGGAAGAGACCCAGTACTTC,CASSSLGREETQYF
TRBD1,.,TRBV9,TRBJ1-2,TGTGCCAGCAGCGTCGTGGGGACAGGGGGAAATGGCTACACCTTC,CASSVVGTGGNGYTF
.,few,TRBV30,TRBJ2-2,TGTGCCTGGAGTCGGGGTCTTCCCGGGGAGCTGTTTTTT,CAWSRGLPGELFF
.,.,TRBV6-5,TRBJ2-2,TGTGCCAGCAGTTACTCGCCAGGGACACTGTTTTTT,CASSYSPGTLFF
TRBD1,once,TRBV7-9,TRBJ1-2,TGTGCCAGCAGTCAAGGGGGGCAGGGGGCTAACTATGGCTACACCTTC,CASSQGGQGANYGYTF
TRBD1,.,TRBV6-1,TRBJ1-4,TGTGCCAGCAGTGGCCGAGCGACAGGGGGGGAGGAAAAACTGTTTTTT,CASSGRATGGEEKLFF